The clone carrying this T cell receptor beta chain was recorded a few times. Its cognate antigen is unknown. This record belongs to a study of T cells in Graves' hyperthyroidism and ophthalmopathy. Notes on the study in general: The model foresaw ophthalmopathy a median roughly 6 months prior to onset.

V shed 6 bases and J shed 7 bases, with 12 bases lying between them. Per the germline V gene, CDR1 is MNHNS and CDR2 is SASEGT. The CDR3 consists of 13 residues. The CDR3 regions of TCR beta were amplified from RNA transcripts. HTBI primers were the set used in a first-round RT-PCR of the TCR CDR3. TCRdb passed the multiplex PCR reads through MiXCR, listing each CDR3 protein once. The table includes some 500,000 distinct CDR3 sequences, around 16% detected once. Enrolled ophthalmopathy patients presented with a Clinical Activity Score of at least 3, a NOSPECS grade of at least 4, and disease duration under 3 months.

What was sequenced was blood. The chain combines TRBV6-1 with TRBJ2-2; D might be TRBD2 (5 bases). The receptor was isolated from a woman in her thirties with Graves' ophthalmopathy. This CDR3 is CASRTTSVGELFF. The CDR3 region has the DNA TGTGCCAGCAGGACTACTAGTGTCGGGGAGCTGTTTTTT.